This TCR beta chain was obtained from a study of blood T cell repertoires in COVID-19 (dated by TCRdb to the early 2020s). With regard to the full study: The collaborator samples originated in the United States, Italy and Spain and spanned the acute and convalescent phases of COVID-19. The prospective study material was composed of cDNA or gDNA derived from T cells, B-cell-depleted T cells, or PBMCs. The samples were drawn from the first 160 participants of the ongoing ImmuneRACE study and from 1,254 subjects provided by 6 global collaborators. Where available, HLA class I and class II types were taken from metadata supplied by the sample provider and were not determined by assay-based typing. Deeply sampled blood TCRbeta repertoires from subjects exposed to, actively infected with, or recovered from COVID-19 were included in the dataset. The sample metadata nearly always contained a de-identified subject ID, COVID-19 status, age in years and sex. The repertoires were released in a freely available public database meant as a resource for research on the immune response to SARS-CoV-2.

This clone was counted a single time. Its recognized antigen is unknown. Per-nucleotide qualities are absent, and no much larger clonotype sits a single base away. V was cut back by 7 bases and J by 5 bases, leaving a gap of 12 bases between them. CDR1 and CDR2, looked up from the germline V gene (reference sequence), are SGHNT and YYREEE. The CDR3 runs 13 amino acids, cysteine and phenylalanine included. Only the CDR3 region is kept as DNA, spanning 39 bases read in frame from base 1. Enrolling through a virtual design, the prospective study's participants ranged in age from roughly 18 to 89 years and lived across roughly 24 United States geographic areas. Cohort assignment in the prospective study relied on participant-reported clinical history from a screening survey and a study questionnaire. Recovered participants in ImmuneRACE Cohort 3 were defined by two consecutive negative NP/OP PCR tests, clearance by a healthcare professional, or resolution of symptoms. In the prospective study, mobile phlebotomists collected whole blood, serum and a nasopharyngeal or oropharyngeal swab from each participant. Participants in the prospective study had the option to provide additional blood draws and questionnaires over a roughly two-month period. Before DNA extraction, blood samples from the prospective study were shipped at room temperature or frozen.

TCRbeta CDR3 regions were amplified from genomic DNA by means of the immunoSEQ Assay, a bias-controlled multiplex PCR. The published analysis was carried out like this. Nucleated cell counts per sample were estimated from amplification of reference gene primers within the assay. To quantify the absolute abundance of each unique TCRbeta CDR3 rearrangement, sequence reads were collapsed and filtered. For each sample, productive Simpson clonality was calculated by taking the square root of Simpson's diversity index across productive rearrangements. Here the immuneACCESS table is served through TCRdb, limited to in-frame sequences with V and J called. Missing clones are a known gap in these copies; in checked studies unresolved V genes cover under half, and the rest lacks a known reason. V, J and clone size derive from that table, while D and trimming were established from the DNA sequence. Within this sample are about 180,000 clones, with approximately 85% of them counted one time only. 7% to 10% of the sample is in the top ten clones.

Summary of the overall study and its limitations: The amount of clinical and demographic metadata varied by source and participant and was provided uncurated.

Input material: PBMCs or T cells enriched from blood (not recorded which). This sequence originates from a woman younger than 45 who had recovered from COVID-19. The V and J genes are TRBV5-4 and TRBJ1-4; 6 matching bases give a weak D call of TRBD1. CDR3 sequence: CASADSRNEKLFF. The DNA sequence is given as TGTGCCAGCGCGGACAGTAGGAATGAAAAACTGTTTTTT.